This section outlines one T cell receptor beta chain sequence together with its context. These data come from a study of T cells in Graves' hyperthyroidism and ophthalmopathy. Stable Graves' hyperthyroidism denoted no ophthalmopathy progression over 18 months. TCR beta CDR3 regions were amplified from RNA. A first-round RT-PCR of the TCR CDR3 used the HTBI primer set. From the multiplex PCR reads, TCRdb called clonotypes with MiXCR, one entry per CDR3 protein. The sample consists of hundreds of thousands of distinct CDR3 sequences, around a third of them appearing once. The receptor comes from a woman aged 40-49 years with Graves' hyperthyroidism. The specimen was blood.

The CDR3 nucleotides read TGTGCCAGCAGTTTAGTCTTCGGAGGTGAAGCTTTCTTT. Translation: CASSLVFGGEAFF. The V and J genes are TRBV12-3 or TRBV12-4 and TRBJ1-1; unclear D gene. Trimming cost V 1 base and J 7 bases, with 10 bases left between them. This CDR3 spans 13 amino acids.